The 22 T cell receptor beta chains below come from one sample, sequenced in a study of shared clonotypes between healthy human individuals. Some clones are missing from TCRdb's copy, which holds only in-frame ones; the method was immunoSEQ multiplex PCR. The sample records about 1.5 million clones, roughly 98% being singletons. Sequenced input: naive CD4+ T cells sorted from blood. Described subset: CD45RA+ positively selected. The receptor source for this set is a man aged 30 to 39 in good health.

This chain uses TRBV28 with TRBJ1-3; tentatively, D is TRBD1 (6 bases). The CDR3 runs to 14 residues. Germline-derived CDR1 and CDR2 are MDHEN and SYDVKM. The ends were cut back, 7 bases at V and 4 bases at J, with 14 bases in the middle. The CDR3 is CASNQPRGGNTIYF. The CDR3 nucleotides read TGTGCCAGCAACCAGCCCAGGGGAGGAAACACCATATATTTT.

The V gene is TRBV18, the J gene TRBJ2-2; D perhaps matches TRBD2 (5 bases). Trimming took off 5 bases at V and 4 bases at J, with 5 bases between the two ends. Germline-derived CDR1 and CDR2 are KGHSH and LQKENI. The CDR3 is 12 amino acids. The CDR3 nucleotides read TGTGCCAGCTCAGGGAGCACCGGGGAGCTGTTTTTT. Protein product: CASSGSTGELFF.

The V gene is TRBV10-3, the J gene TRBJ2-2, with D perhaps TRBD2 (6 bases). In germline, CDR1 is ENHRY, CDR2 SYGVKD. V was trimmed by 7 bases and J by 4 bases, leaving 13 bases between them. The CDR3 covers 14 residues. The CDR3 region has the DNA TGTGCCATCATAGGAGGGGCGGGCACCGGGGAGCTGTTTTTT. Amino acids: CAIIGGAGTGELFF.

This chain links TRBV11-2 with TRBJ2-2; either TRBD1 or TRBD2 may supply D (5 bases each). V shed 3 bases and J shed 5 bases, with 13 bases lying between them. The V gene's germline CDR1 is SGHAT and CDR2 FQNNGV. The CDR3 totals 15 residues. CDR3 sequence reads: CASSLGDGLTGELFF. In DNA, the CDR3 is TGTGCCAGCAGCTTGGGGGACGGCTTAACCGGGGAGCTGTTTTTT.

This clone has only one observation. The chain has TRBV2 and TRBJ2-7; TRBD1 agrees at 11 bases. There are 14 residues in the CDR3. Germline CDR1 and CDR2: SNHLY and FYNNEI. After removal of 0 bases from V and 6 bases from J, the junction contained 1 base not matched to a gene. This CDR3 is CASSEAGTGGEQYF. The CDR3 DNA is TGTGCCAGCAGTGAAGCGGGGACAGGGGGCGAGCAGTACTTC. The full variable domain, completed using reference TRBV2 and TRBJ2-7, is EPEVTQTPSHQVTQMGQEVILRCVPISNHLYFYWYRQILGQKVEFLVSFYNNEISEKSEIFDDQFSVERPDGSNFTLKIRSTKLEDSAMYFCASSEAGTGGEQYFGPGTRLTVT.

The genes are TRBV19 and TRBJ1-2, with unresolved D. There are 13 residues in the CDR3. In germline, CDR1 is LNHDA, CDR2 SQIVND (reference sequence). V was shortened by 7 bases and J by 4 bases, with 13 bases between the two germline ends. CDR3 DNA sequence: TGTGCCAGTACCCCCTCCCTGGGCTATGGCTACACCTTC. Residues: CASTPSLGYGYTF.

V and J are TRBV29-1 and TRBJ2-7, with D perhaps TRBD1 (5 bases). CDR1 and CDR2 from the germline V gene are SQVTM and ANQGSEA. The CDR3 has 18 residues. The V end lost 0 bases, the J end lost 3 bases, and 24 bases lay between the germline ends. The CDR3 DNA reads TGCAGCGTTGAAGATTCGCCGGTCCCCGGACACCTTAGCTACGAGCAGTACTTC. It codes for CSVEDSPVPGHLSYEQYF.

The J gene is TRBJ1-1, the V gene TRBV7-9; maybe TRBD1 (5 bases). CDR1 SEHNR and CDR2 FQNEAQ come from the germline V gene (reference sequence). V shed 5 bases and J shed 7 bases, with 8 bases lying between them. The CDR3 runs to 11 residues. CDR3 DNA: TGTGCCAGCAGCATTGACAGTGAAGCTTTCTTT. Amino acids: CASSIDSEAFF.

The rearrangement joins TRBV5-1 to TRBJ2-1; 10 bases agree with TRBD2. Trimming removed 4 bases from V and 1 base from J; junction bases left unmatched: 8. Germline CDR1 and CDR2: SGHRS and YFSETQ. The CDR3 consists of 17 residues. Here the CDR3 DNA reads TGCGCCAGCAGCCTTACAGCGGGAGGGCTTTCCTACAATGAGCAGTTCTTC. It specifies CASSLTAGGLSYNEQFF.

The CDR3 DNA is TGCGCCAGCAGCTTGGGTGGGGGTTCGGTCCACGAGCAGTACTTC. Its protein product is CASSLGGGSVHEQYF. The V gene is TRBV5-1, the J gene TRBJ2-7; possibly TRBD1 or TRBD2 for D (5 bases each). CDR1 SGHRS and CDR2 YFSETQ come from the germline V gene. The CDR3 extends over 15 amino acids. Trimming cost V 0 bases and J 5 bases, with 15 bases left between them.

The rearrangement uses TRBV7-6 and TRBJ1-4; 7 bases are a match to TRBD1. Per the germline V gene, CDR1 is SGHVS and CDR2 is FNYEAQ. V shed 5 bases and J 8 bases; nucleotides not matched to a gene: 11. The CDR3 totals 15 residues. The CDR3 DNA reads as TGTGCCAGCAGCGCAGTACAGGGGCAGAGCGAAAAACTGTTTTTT. This gives the protein CASSAVQGQSEKLFF.

The gene calls are TRBV2 and TRBJ1-1; TRBD1 is a possible D gene (5 bases). The CDR3 covers 14 residues. Germline CDR1 is SNHLY and CDR2 is FYNNEI. With 8 bases removed from V and 4 bases from J, the gap between germline ends came to 17 bases. CDR3 residues: CASGARQATTEAFF. For the CDR3, the DNA is TGTGCCAGCGGGGCTCGGCAGGCGACCACTGAAGCTTTCTTT. The full variable domain, with the rest looked up from reference TRBV2 and TRBJ1-1, is EPEVTQTPSHQVTQMGQEVILRCVPISNHLYFYWYRQILGQKVEFLVSFYNNEISEKSEIFDDQFSVERPDGSNFTLKIRSTKLEDSAMYFCASGARQATTEAFFGQGTRLTVV.

The rearrangement joins TRBV5-1 to TRBJ2-7, with 9 bases fitting TRBD1. The CDR3 loop spans 13 amino acids. Germline CDR1 and CDR2: SGHRS and YFSETQ. Trimming cost V 3 bases and J 7 bases; bases outside gene matches: 5. CDR3 amino acids: CASSSGQGAEQYF. The CDR3 DNA reads as TGCGCCAGCAGCTCGGGACAGGGCGCGGAGCAGTACTTC.

The chain links TRBV5-4 to TRBJ2-1; 7 nucleotides match TRBD2. The V segment lost 4 bases and the J segment 6 bases; nucleotides outside the gene matches: 7. There are 14 residues in the CDR3. In germline, CDR1 is SGHNT, CDR2 YYREEE (reference sequence). CDR3 sequence reads: CASSATSSSNEQFF. In nucleotides, the CDR3 is TGTGCCAGCAGCGCGACTAGCTCTAGCAATGAGCAGTTCTTC.

This chain uses TRBV6-6 with TRBJ2-1; no firm D call. The CDR3 extends over 11 amino acids. Germline values: CDR1 MNHNY, CDR2 SVGAGI (reference sequence). The V gene lost 7 bases and the J gene lost 9 bases, with 10 bases spanning the gap. DNA for the CDR3: TGTGCCAGCAACTCGGTCGGTGAGCAGTTCTTC. It translates to CASNSVGEQFF.

The chain carries TRBV21-1 and TRBJ1-3; TRBD1 was called by the table and not checked on the DNA. TRBV21-1 constitutes a pseudogene. This CDR3 region has 17 residues. CDR3 in DNA: TGTGCCAGCAGCACCCTGGGCACAGGGGGTGTTCGGAACACCATATATTTT. It codes for CASSTLGTGGVRNTIYF.

The gene calls are TRBV5-1 and TRBJ1-5; TRBD1 matches at 8 bases. Germline V CDR1 and CDR2: SGHRS, YFSETQ. The CDR3 has 15 residues. V shed 4 bases, J shed 2 bases, and the junction held 5 bases outside the gene matches. The CDR3 here is CASSAQGARNQPQHF. CDR3 sequence (DNA): TGCGCCAGCAGCGCTCAGGGGGCACGCAATCAGCCCCAGCATTTT.

V and J are TRBV6-1 and TRBJ1-4, with D hard to call. This CDR3 contains 16 residues. Germline CDR1 MNHNS, CDR2 SASEGT. The ends were cut back, 2 bases at V and 0 bases at J, with 10 bases in the middle. CDR3 nucleotides: TGTGCCAGCAGTGAAACAGACCCCGCAACTAATGAAAAACTGTTTTTT. Its translation is CASSETDPATNEKLFF.

The chain links TRBV15 to TRBJ2-7; 9 positions match TRBD1. This CDR3 is 16 amino acids long. The germline gives CDR1 LNHNV, CDR2 YYDKDF (reference sequence). The V gene end was trimmed by 5 bases and the J gene end by 1 base; junction bases not matched to a gene: 9. CDR3 sequence (DNA): TGTGCCACCAGCGGGGGAGACAGGGGGTCTTCCTACGAGCAGTACTTC. Its translation is CATSGGDRGSSYEQYF.

This chain uses TRBV28 with TRBJ2-7; D might be TRBD1 (7 bases). Trimming shortened V by 7 bases and J by 6 bases, and 16 bases separated the two germline ends. The CDR3 sequence is 13 residues long. Germline values: CDR1 MDHEN, CDR2 SYDVKM. The CDR3 protein is CASNLNQGGEQYF. The DNA for the CDR3 is TGTGCCAGCAACCTCAACCAGGGGGGCGAGCAGTACTTC.

V is TRBV28 and J is TRBJ2-3, with unresolved D. This CDR3 is built from 14 residues. Trimming stripped 5 bases from V and 2 bases from J, with 11 bases between. Looked up from germline, CDR1 is MDHEN and CDR2 is SYDVKM. CDR3 sequence reads: CASSQRTTTDTQYF. CDR3 in DNA: TGTGCCAGCAGTCAGAGGACCACCACAGATACGCAGTATTTT.

The V gene is TRBV28, the J gene TRBJ2-7; no clear D. Germline CDR1 MDHEN, CDR2 SYDVKM. The CDR3 is made up of 15 amino acids. The germline V and J ends were trimmed by 5 bases and 2 bases, with 16 bases remaining between them. This CDR3 reads CASSPLQQIPYEQYF. The CDR3 bases are TGTGCCAGCAGTCCGTTACAGCAAATCCCCTACGAGCAGTACTTC.